This T cell receptor (beta chain) emerged from a study of glioma-infiltrating T cells after dendritic cell vaccination. Turning to the study itself: Patients had newly diagnosed or recurrent glioblastoma and received dendritic cell vaccines. At biweekly intervals, patients got three intradermal dendritic cell vaccine injections. The vaccine used monocyte-derived dendritic cells pulsed overnight with autologous tumor lysate.

CDR1 is SGHRS, CDR2 YFSETQ, per germline. V was clipped by 0 bases and J by 4 bases; unmatched bases: 2. The CDR3 sequence is 15 residues long. The assay was immunoSEQ multiplex PCR, and TCRdb's table has in-frame clones only and misses some. Of about 82,000 clones listed, approximately 90% were seen once; the top ten hold about 3%. None of the glioblastoma patients had an isocitrate dehydrogenase mutation. Source: blood, taken before dendritic cell vaccination. The chain recombines TRBV5-1 with TRBJ2-3; 10 nucleotides match TRBD1. The source of this sequence is a human donor with glioblastoma. DNA of the CDR3: TGCGCCAGCAGCTTGGGGGACAGGGGAGCAGATACGCAGTATTTT. Residues: CASSLGDRGADTQYF.